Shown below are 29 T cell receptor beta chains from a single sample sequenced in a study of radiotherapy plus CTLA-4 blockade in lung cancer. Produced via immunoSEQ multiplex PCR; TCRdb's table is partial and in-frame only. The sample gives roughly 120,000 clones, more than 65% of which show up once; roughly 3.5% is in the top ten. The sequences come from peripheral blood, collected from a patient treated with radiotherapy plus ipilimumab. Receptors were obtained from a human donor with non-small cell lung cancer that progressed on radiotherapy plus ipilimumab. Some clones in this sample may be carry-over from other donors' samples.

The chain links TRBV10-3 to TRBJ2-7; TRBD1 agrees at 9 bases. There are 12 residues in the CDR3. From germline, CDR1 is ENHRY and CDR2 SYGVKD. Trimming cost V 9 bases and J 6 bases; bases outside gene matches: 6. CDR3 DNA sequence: TGTGCCATTTCGGGACAGGGCCCCGAGCAGTACTTC. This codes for CAISGQGPEQYF.

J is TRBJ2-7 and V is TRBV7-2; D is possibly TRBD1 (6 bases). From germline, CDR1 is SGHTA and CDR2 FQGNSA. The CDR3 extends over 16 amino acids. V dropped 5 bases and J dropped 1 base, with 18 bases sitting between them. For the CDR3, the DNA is TGTGCCAGCAGCCCATCCACAACCACAGGGTCCTACGAGCAGTACTTC. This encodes CASSPSTTTGSYEQYF.

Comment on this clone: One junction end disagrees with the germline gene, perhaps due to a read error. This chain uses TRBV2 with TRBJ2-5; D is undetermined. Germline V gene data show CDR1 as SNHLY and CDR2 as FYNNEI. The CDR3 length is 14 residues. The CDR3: CASMTQRIQEAQYF. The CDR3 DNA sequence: TGTGCCAGCATGACCCAGCGAATCCAAGAGGCCCAGTACTTC.

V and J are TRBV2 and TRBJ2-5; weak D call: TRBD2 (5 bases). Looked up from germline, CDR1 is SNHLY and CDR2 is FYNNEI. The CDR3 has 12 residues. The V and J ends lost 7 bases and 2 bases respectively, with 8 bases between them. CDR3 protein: CASKADQETQYF. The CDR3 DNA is TGTGCCAGCAAAGCGGATCAAGAGACCCAGTACTTC. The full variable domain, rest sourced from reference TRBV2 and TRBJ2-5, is EPEVTQTPSHQVTQMGQEVILRCVPISNHLYFYWYRQILGQKVEFLVSFYNNEISEKSEIFDDQFSVERPDGSNFTLKIRSTKLEDSAMYFCASKADQETQYFGPGTRLLVL.

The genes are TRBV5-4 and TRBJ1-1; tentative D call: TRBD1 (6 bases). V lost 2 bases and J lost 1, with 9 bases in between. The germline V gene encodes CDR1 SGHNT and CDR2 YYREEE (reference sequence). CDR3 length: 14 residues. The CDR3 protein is CASSFTQGNTEAFF. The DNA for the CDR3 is TGTGCCAGCAGCTTTACACAGGGGAACACTGAAGCTTTCTTT.

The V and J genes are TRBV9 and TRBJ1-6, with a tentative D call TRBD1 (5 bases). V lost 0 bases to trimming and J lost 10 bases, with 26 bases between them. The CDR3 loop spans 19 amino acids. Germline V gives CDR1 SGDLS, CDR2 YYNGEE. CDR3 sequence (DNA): TGTGCCAGCAGCGTAGCCCCCATAGGGCCTAGTAGGGGATCCTCACCCCTCCACTTT. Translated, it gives CASSVAPIGPSRGSSPLHF.

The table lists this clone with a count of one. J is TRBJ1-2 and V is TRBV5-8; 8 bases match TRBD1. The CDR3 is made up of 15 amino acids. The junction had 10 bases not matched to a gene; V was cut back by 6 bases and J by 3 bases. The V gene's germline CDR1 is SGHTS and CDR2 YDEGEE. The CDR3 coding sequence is TGTGCCAGCACTCCCGGGACAGGCCCGTACTATGGCTACACCTTC. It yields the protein CASTPGTGPYYGYTF.

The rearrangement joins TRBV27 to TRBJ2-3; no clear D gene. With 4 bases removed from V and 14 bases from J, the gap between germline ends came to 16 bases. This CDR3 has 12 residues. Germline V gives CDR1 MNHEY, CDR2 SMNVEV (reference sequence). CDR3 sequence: CASSSTGTRPYF. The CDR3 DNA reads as TGTGCCAGCAGTTCCACCGGAACCAGGCCGTATTTT.

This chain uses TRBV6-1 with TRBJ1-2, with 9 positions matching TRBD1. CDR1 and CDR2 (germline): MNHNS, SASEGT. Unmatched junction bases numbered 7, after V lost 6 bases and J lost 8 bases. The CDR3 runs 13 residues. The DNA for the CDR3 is TGTGCCAGCAGGTTGACAGGGGGACAGGGCTACACCTTC. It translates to CASRLTGGQGYTF.

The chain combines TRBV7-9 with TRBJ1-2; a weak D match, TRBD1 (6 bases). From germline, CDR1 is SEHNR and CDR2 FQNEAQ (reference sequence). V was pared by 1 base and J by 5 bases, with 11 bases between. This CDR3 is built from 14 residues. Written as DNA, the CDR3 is TGTGCCAGCAGCTTAGGGACAGATCATTATGGCTACACCTTC. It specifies CASSLGTDHYGYTF.

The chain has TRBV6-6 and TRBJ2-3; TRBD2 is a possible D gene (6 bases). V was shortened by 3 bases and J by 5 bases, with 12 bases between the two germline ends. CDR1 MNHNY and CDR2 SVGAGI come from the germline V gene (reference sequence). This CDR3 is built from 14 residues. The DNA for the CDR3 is TGTGCCAGCAGTTATGTTGGCGGGGTAGATACGCAGTATTTT. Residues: CASSYVGGVDTQYF.

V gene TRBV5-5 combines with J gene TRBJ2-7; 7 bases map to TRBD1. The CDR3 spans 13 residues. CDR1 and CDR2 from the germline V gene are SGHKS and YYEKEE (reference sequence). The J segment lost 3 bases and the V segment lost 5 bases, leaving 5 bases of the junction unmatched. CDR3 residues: CASRTTGHYEQYF. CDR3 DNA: TGTGCCAGCAGAACGACAGGGCACTACGAGCAGTACTTC. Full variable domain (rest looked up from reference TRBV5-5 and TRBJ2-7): DAGVTQSPTHLIKTRGQQVTLRCSPISGHKSVSWYQQVLGQGPQFIFQYYEKEERGRGNFPDRFSARQFPNYSSELNVNALLLGDSALYLCASRTTGHYEQYFGPGTRLTVT.

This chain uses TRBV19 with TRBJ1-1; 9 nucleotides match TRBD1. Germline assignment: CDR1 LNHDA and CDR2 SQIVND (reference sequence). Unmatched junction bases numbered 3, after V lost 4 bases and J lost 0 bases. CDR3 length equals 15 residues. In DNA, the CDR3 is TGTGCCAGTAGTACAAGACAGGGGGTGAACACTGAAGCTTTCTTT. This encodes CASSTRQGVNTEAFF.

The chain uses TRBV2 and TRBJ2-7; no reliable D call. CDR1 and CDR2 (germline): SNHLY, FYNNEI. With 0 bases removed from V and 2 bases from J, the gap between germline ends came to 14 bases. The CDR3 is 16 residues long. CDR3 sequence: CASSEALQTGAYEQYF. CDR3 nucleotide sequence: TGTGCCAGCAGTGAAGCGCTTCAGACTGGGGCCTACGAGCAGTACTTC.

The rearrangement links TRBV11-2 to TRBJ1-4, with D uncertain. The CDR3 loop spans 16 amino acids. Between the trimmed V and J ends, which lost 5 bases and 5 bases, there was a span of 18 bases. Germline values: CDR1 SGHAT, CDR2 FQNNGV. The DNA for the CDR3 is TGTGCCAGCAGCCCCCGCATCCGGCAGCAAAATGAAAAACTGTTTTTT. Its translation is CASSPRIRQQNEKLFF.

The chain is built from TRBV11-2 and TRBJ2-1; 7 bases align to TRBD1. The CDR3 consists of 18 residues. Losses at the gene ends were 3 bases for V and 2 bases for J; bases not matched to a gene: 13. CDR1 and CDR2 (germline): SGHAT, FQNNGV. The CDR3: CASSFRQGRLRPYNEQFF. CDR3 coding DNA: TGTGCCAGCAGCTTCCGACAGGGAAGGTTAAGACCCTACAATGAGCAGTTCTTC.

The CDR3 region is CASSGRDRGYTEAFF. The CDR3, as DNA: TGTGCCAGCTCCGGAAGAGACAGGGGATATACTGAAGCTTTCTTT. This chain uses TRBV18 with TRBJ1-1; TRBD1 aligns across 8 bases. From germline, CDR1 is KGHSH and CDR2 LQKENI. The CDR3 is 15 amino acids. The V and J ends lost 6 bases and 5 bases, in that order; junction bases with no gene match: 11.

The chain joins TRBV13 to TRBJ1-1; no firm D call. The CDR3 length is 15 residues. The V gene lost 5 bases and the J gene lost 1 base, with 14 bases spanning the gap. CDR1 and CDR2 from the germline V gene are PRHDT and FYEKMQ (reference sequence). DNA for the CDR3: TGTGCCAGCAGCAACCCCCGGGCTTCGAACACTGAAGCTTTCTTT. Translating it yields CASSNPRASNTEAFF.

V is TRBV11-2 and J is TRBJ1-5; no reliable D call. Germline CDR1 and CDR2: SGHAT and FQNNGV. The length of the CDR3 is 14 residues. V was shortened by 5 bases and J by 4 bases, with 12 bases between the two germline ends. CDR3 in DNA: TGTGCCAGCAGCCCCCCGGGGTTAAATCAGCCCCAGCATTTT. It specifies CASSPPGLNQPQHF.

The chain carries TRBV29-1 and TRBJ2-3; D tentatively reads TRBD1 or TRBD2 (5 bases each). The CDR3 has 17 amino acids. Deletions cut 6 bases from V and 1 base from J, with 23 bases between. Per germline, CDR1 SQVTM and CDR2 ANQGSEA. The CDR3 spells CSVWGMLGASGTDTQYF. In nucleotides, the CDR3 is TGCAGCGTGTGGGGGATGTTAGGGGCTTCTGGCACAGATACGCAGTATTTT.

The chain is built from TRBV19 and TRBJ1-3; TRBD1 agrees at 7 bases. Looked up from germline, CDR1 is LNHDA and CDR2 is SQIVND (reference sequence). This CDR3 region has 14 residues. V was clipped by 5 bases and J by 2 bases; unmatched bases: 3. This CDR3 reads CASSGDRAGNTIYF. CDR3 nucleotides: TGTGCCAGTAGTGGAGACAGGGCTGGAAACACCATATATTTT.

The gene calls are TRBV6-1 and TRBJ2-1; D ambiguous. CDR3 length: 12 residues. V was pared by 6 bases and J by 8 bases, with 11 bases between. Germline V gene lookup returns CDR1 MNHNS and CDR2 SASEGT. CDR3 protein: CASSLRGDEQFF. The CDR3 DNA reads TGTGCCAGCAGCTTAAGAGGCGATGAGCAGTTCTTC.

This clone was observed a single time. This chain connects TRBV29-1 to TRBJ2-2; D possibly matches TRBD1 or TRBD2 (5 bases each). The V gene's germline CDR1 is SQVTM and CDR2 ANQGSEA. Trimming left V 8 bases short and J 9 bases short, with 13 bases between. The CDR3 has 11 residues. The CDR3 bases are TGCAGCATCCTTCGGGGCCGGGAGCTGTTTTTT. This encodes CSILRGRELFF.

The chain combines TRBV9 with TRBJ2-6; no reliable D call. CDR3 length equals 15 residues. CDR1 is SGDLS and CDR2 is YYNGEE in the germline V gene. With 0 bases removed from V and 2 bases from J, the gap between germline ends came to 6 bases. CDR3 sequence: CASSVATPGANVLTF. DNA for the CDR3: TGTGCCAGCAGCGTAGCTACCCCTGGGGCCAACGTCCTGACTTTC.

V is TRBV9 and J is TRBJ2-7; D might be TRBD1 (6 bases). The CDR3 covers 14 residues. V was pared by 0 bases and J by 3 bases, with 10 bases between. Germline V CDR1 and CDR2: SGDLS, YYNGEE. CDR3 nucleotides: TGTGCCAGCAGCGTAGAGGGGGAATACTACGAGCAGTACTTC. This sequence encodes CASSVEGEYYEQYF. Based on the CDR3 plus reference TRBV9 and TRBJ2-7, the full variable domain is DSGVTQTPKHLITATGQRVTLRCSPRSGDLSVYWYQQSLDQGLQFLIQYYNGEERAKGNILERFSAQQFPDLHSELNLSSLELGDSALYFCASSVEGEYYEQYFGPGTRLTVT.

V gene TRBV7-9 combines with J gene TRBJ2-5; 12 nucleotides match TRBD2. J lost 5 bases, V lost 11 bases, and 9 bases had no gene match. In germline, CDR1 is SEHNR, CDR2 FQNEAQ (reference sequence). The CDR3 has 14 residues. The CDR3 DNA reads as TGTGCCGGGGAACTAGCGGGGGGACCGGAGACCCAGTACTTC. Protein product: CAGELAGGPETQYF.

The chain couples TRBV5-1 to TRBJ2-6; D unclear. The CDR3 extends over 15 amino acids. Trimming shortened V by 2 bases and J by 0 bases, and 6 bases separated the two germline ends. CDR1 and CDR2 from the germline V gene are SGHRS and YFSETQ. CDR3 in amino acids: CASSFRDSGANVLTF. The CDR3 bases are TGCGCCAGCAGCTTCAGAGACTCTGGGGCCAACGTCCTGACTTTC.

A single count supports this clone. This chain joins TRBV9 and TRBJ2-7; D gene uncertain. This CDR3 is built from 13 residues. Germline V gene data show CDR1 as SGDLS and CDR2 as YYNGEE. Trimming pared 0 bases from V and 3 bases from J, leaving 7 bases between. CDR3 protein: CASSVEVNYEQYF. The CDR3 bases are TGTGCCAGCAGCGTAGAAGTTAACTACGAGCAGTACTTC.

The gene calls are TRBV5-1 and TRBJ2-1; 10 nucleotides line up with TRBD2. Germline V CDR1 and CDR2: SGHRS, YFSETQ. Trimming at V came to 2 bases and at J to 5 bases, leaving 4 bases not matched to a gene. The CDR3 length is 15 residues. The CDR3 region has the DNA TGCGCCAGCAGCTTCCTAGCGGGGGCCAACAATGAGCAGTTCTTC. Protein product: CASSFLAGANNEQFF.